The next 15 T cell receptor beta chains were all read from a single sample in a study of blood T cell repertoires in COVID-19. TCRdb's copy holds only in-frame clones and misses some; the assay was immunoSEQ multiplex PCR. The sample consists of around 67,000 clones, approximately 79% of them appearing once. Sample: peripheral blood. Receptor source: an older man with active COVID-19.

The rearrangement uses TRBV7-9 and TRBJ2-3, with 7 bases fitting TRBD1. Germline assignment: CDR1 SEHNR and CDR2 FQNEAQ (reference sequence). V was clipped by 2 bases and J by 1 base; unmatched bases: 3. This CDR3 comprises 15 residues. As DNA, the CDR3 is TGTGCCAGCAGCTTACGACAGGGTCGCACAGATACGCAGTATTTT. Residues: CASSLRQGRTDTQYF.

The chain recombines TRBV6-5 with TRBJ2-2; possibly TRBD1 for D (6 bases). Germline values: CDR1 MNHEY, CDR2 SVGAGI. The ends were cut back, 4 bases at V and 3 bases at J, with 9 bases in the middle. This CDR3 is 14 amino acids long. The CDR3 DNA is TGTGCCAGCAGTTCTTACAGGGACACCGGGGAGCTGTTTTTT. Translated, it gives CASSSYRDTGELFF.

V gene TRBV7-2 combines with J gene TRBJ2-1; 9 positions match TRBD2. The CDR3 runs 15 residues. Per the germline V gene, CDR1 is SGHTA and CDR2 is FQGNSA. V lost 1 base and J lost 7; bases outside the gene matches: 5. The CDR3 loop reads CASSLVETSGNEQFF. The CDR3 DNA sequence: TGTGCCAGCAGCTTAGTGGAGACTAGCGGAAATGAGCAGTTCTTC.

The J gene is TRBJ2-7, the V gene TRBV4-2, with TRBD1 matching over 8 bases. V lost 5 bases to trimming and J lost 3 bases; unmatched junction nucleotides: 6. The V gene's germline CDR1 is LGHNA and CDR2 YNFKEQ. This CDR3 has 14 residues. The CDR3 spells CASSSGQGDYEQYF. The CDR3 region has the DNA TGTGCCAGCAGCTCCGGACAGGGTGACTACGAGCAGTACTTC.

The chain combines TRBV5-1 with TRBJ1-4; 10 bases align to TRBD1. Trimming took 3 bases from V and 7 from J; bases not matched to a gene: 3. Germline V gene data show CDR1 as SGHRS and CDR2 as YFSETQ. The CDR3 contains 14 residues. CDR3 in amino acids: CASSSGQGGEKLFF. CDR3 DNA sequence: TGCGCCAGCAGCTCAGGACAGGGGGGTGAAAAACTGTTTTTT.

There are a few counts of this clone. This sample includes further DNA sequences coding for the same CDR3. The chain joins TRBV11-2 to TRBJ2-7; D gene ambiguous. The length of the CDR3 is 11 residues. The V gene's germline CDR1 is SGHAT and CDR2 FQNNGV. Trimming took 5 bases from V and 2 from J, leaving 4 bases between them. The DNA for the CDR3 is TGTGCCAGCAGCCCGGCCTACGAGCAGTACTTC. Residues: CASSPAYEQYF.

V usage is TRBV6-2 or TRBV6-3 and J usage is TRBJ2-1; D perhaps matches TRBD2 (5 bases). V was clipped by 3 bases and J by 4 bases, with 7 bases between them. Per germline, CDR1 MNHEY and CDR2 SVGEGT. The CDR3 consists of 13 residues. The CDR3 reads CASSYAGYNEQFF. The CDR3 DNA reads TGTGCCAGCAGTTATGCGGGTTACAATGAGCAGTTCTTC.

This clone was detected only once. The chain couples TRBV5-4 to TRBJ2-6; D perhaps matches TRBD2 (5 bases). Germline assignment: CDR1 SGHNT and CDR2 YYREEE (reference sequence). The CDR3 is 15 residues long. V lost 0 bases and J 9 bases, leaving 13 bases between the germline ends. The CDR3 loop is CASSLAGVWVNVLTF. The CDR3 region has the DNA TGTGCCAGCAGCTTGGCCGGGGTTTGGGTCAACGTCCTGACTTTC.

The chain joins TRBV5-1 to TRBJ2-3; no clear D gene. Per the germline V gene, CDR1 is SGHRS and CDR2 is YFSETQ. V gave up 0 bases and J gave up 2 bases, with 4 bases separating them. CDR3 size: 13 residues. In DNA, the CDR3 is TGCGCCAGCAGCTTGGACAACACAGATACGCAGTATTTT. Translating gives CASSLDNTDTQYF.

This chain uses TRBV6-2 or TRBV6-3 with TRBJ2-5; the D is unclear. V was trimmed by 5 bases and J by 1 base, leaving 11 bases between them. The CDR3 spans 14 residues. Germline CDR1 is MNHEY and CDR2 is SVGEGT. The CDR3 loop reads CASSKPGSQETQYF. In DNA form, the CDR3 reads TGTGCCAGCAGTAAACCGGGTTCCCAAGAGACCCAGTACTTC.

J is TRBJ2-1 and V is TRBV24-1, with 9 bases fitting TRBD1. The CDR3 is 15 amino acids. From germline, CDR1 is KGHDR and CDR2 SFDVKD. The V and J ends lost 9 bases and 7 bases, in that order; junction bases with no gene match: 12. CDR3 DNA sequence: TGTGCCACCGCGGAGTACAGGGGGCGGGGGAATGAGCAGTTCTTC. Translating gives CATAEYRGRGNEQFF.

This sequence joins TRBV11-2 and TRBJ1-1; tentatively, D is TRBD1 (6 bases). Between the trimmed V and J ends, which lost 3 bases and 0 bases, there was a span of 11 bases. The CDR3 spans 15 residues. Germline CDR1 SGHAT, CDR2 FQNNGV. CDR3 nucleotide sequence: TGTGCCAGCAGCTTCACAGGGACGATGAACACTGAAGCTTTCTTT. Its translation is CASSFTGTMNTEAFF.

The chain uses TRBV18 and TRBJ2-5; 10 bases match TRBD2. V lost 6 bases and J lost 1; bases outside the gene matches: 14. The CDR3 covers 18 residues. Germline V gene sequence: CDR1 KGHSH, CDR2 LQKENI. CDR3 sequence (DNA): TGTGCCAGCTCTCGATCTAGCGGGAGTATTGGGATCCAAGAGACCCAGTACTTC. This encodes CASSRSSGSIGIQETQYF.

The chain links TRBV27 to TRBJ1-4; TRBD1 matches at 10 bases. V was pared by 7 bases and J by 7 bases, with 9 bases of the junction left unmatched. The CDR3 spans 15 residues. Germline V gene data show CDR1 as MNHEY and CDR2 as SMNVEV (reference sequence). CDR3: CASTPGTGVGEKLFF. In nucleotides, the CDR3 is TGTGCCAGCACTCCTGGGACAGGGGTCGGTGAAAAACTGTTTTTT.

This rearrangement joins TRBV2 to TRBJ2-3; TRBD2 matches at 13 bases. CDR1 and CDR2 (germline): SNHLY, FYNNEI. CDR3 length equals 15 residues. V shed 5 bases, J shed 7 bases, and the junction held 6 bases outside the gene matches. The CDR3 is CASSPLAGGRNTQYF. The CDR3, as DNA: TGTGCCAGCAGTCCACTAGCGGGGGGGCGCAATACGCAGTATTTT.